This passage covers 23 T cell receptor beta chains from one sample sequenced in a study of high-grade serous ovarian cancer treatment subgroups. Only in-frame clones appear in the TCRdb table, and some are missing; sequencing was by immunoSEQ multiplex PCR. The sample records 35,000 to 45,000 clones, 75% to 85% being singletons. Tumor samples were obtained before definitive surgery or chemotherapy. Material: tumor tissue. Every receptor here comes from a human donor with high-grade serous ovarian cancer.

CDR3: CAISEGANEKLFF. The CDR3 DNA reads as TGTGCCATCAGTGAGGGGGCTAATGAAAAACTGTTTTTT. This chain joins TRBV10-3 and TRBJ1-4; D is unresolved. Trimming removed 2 bases at V and 3 bases at J, with 4 bases between. The CDR3 has 13 amino acids. The germline CDR1 and CDR2 sequences are ENHRY and SYGVKD.

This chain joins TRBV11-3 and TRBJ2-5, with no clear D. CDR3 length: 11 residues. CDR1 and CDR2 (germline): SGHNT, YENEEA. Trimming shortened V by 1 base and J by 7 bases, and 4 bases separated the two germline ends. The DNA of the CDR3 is TGTGCCAGCAGCTTAGGCGGGACCCAGTACTTC. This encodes CASSLGGTQYF.

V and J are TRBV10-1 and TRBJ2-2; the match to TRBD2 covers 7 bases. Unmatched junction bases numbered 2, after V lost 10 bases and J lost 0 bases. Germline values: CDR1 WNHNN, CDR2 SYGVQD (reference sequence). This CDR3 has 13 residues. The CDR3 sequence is CAKSGANTGELFF. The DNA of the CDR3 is TGCGCCAAGAGCGGGGCGAACACCGGGGAGCTGTTTTTT.

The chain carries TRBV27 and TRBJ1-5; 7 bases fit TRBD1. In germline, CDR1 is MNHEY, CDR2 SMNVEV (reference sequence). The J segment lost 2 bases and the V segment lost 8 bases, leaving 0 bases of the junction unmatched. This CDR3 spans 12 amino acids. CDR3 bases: TGTGCCAGCGGGACAGGCAATCAGCCCCAGCATTTT. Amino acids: CASGTGNQPQHF.

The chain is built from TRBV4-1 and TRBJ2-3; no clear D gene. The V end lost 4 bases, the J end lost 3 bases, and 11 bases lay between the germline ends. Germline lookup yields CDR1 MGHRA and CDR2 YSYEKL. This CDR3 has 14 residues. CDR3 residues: CASSPRGETDTQYF. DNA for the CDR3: TGCGCCAGCAGCCCTCGTGGAGAAACAGATACGCAGTATTTT.

The CDR3: CASSLPSPSGGATTGELFF. The CDR3 DNA reads as TGTGCCAGCAGCCTACCGTCTCCTAGCGGAGGGGCGACCACCGGGGAGCTGTTTTTT. V is TRBV14 and J is TRBJ2-2; 7 nucleotides agree with TRBD2. Germline CDR1 reads SGHDN; CDR2 reads FVKESK. The junction had 18 bases not matched to a gene; V was cut back by 4 bases and J by 4 bases. This CDR3 has 19 residues.

Here the CDR3 DNA reads TGTGCCAGCAGCCCAGAGGTCTCTGGGGCCAACGTCCTGACTTTC. Amino acids: CASSPEVSGANVLTF. The chain employs TRBV28 and TRBJ2-6; D gene ambiguous. The V end lost 6 bases, the J end lost 0 bases, and 9 bases lay between the germline ends. The CDR3 spans 15 residues. Germline V lookup: CDR1 MDHEN, CDR2 SYDVKM.

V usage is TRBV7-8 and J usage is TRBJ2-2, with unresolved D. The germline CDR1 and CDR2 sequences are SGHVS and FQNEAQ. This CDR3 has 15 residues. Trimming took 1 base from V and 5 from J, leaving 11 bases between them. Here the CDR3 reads CASSLVRPLTGELFF. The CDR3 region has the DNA TGTGCCAGCAGCTTAGTCAGACCTCTGACCGGGGAGCTGTTTTTT.

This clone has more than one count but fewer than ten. The CDR3 sequence is CASSAQTGGQPQHF. Here the CDR3 DNA reads TGTGCCAGTAGCGCCCAGACAGGGGGGCAGCCCCAGCATTTT. The chain has TRBV19 and TRBJ1-5, with TRBD1 matching 9 bases. The trim removed 6 bases at V and 7 bases at J, leaving 7 bases unmatched. The length of the CDR3 is 14 residues. In germline, CDR1 is LNHDA, CDR2 SQIVND (reference sequence).

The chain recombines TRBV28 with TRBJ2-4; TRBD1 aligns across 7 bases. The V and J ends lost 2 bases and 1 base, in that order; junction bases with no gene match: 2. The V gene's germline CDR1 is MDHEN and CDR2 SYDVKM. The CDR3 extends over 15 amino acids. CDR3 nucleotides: TGTGCCAGCAGTTTAGTGGACAGGGCCAAAAACATTCAGTACTTC. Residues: CASSLVDRAKNIQYF.

The CDR3, as DNA: TGTGCCAGCAGTCCCGGGACTAGCGGGAGCTCTAGCTACGAGCAGTACTTC. Amino acids: CASSPGTSGSSSYEQYF. The chain couples TRBV5-4 to TRBJ2-7; 14 bases match TRBD2. The CDR3 extends over 17 amino acids. Germline CDR1 SGHNT, CDR2 YYREEE (reference sequence). After removal of 5 bases from V and 3 bases from J, the junction contained 10 bases not matched to a gene.

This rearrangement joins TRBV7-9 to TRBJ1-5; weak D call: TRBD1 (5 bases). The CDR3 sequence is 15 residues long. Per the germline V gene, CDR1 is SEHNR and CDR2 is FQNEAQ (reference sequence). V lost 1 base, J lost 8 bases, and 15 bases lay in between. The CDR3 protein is CASSLGGIDGKPQHF. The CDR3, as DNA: TGTGCCAGCAGCTTAGGGGGGATCGACGGGAAGCCCCAGCATTTT.

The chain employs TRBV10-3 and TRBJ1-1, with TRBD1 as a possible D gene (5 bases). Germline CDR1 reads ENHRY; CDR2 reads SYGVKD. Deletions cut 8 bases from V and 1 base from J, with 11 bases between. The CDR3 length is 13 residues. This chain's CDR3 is CAISWTPNTEAFF. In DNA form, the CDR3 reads TGTGCCATCTCCTGGACACCGAACACTGAAGCTTTCTTT.

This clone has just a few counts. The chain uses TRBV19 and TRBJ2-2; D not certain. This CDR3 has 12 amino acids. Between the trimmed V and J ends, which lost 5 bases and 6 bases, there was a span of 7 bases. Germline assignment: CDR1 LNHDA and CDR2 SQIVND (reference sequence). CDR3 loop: CASSSTAGELFF. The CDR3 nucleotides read TGTGCCAGTAGTTCAACGGCCGGGGAGCTGTTTTTT. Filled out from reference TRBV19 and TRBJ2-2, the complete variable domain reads DGGITQSPKYLFRKEGQNVTLSCEQNLNHDAMYWYRQDPGQGLRLIYYSQIVNDFQKGDIAEGYSVSREKKESFPLTVTSAQKNPTAFYLCASSSTAGELFFGEGSRLTVL.

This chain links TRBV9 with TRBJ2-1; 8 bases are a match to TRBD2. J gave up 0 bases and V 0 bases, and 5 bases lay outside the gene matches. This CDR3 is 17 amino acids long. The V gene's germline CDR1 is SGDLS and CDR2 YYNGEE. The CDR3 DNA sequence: TGTGCCAGCAGCGTAGGTTATAGCGGGAACTCCTACAATGAGCAGTTCTTC. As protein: CASSVGYSGNSYNEQFF.

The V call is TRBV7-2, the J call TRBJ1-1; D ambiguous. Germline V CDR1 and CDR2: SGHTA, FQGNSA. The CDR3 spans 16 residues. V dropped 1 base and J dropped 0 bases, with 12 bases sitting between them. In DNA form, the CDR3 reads TGTGCCAGCAGCTTAGGGGTGGCAGCTATGAACACTGAAGCTTTCTTT. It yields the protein CASSLGVAAMNTEAFF.

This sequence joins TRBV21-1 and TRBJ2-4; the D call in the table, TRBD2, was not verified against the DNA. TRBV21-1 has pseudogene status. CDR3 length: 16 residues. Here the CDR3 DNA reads TGTGCCAGCAGCAATTTTCCGGGACTAGCCAAAAACATTCAGTACTTC. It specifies CASSNFPGLAKNIQYF.

CDR3 amino acids: CASSPDSGTDTQYF. In DNA form, the CDR3 reads TGCGCCAGCAGCCCAGATAGCGGCACAGATACGCAGTATTTT. The chain couples TRBV4-3 to TRBJ2-3, with D perhaps matching TRBD2 (5 bases). Germline V CDR1 and CDR2: LGHNA, YSLEER. The length of the CDR3 is 14 residues. V was shortened by 4 bases and J by 1 base, with 9 bases between the two germline ends.

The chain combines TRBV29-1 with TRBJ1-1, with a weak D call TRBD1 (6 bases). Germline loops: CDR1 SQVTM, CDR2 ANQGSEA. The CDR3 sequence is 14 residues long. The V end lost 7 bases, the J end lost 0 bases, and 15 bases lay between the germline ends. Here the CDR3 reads CSARTANMNTEAFF. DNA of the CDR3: TGCAGCGCCCGGACAGCTAACATGAACACTGAAGCTTTCTTT. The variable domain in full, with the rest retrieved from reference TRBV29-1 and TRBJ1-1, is SAVISQKPSRDICQRGTSLTIQCQVDSQVTMMFWYRQQPGQSLTLIATANQGSEATYESGFVIDKFPISRPNLTFSTLTVSNMSPEDSSIYLCSARTANMNTEAFFGQGTRLTVV.

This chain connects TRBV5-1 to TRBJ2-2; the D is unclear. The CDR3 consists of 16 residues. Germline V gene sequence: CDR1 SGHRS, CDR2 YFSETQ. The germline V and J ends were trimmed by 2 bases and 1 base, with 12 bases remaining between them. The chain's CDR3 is CASSFTNRRNTGELFF. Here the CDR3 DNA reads TGCGCCAGCAGCTTCACGAACCGGCGGAACACCGGGGAGCTGTTTTTT.

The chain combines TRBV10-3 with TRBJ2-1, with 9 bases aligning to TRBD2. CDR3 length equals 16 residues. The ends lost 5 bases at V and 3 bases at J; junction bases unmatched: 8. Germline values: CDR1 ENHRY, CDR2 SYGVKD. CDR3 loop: CAISYSGSGGYNEQFF. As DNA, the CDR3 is TGTGCCATCAGTTATAGCGGGAGCGGGGGCTACAATGAGCAGTTCTTC.

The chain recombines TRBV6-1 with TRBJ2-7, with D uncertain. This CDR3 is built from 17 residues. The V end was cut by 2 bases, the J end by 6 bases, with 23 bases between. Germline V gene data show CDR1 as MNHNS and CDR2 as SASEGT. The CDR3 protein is CASSEIGSYPHYFEQYF. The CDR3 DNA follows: TGTGCCAGCAGTGAAATTGGCAGCTATCCCCACTACTTCGAGCAGTACTTC.

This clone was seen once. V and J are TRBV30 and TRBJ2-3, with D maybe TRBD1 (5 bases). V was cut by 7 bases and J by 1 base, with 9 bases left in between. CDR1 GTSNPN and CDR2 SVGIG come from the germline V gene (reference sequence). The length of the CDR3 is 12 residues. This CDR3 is CASGQRTDTQYF. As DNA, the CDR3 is TGTGCCTCTGGACAACGCACAGATACGCAGTATTTT. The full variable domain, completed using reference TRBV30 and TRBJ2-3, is SQTIHQWPATLVQPVGSPLSLECTVEGTSNPNLYWYRQAAGRGLQLLFYSVGIGQISSEVPQNLSASRPQDRQFILSSKKLLLSDSGFYLCASGQRTDTQYFGPGTRLTVL.